The 23 T cell receptor beta chains reported below all come from one sample, sequenced in a study of beta chain features in type 1 diabetes. Sequenced material consisted of expressed TCRB transcripts (all of the isolated RNA was reverse transcribed). Repertoires were generated with immunoSEQ multiplex PCR, while TCRdb's copy carries only in-frame clones and drops some. The table lists some 300,000 clones, 8% of them singletons. The sample taken for sequencing was central memory CD4+ T cells from blood. These receptors were collected from a woman aged 18-29 years in good health.

This clone was observed at least ten times. The CDR3 DNA reads as TGTGCCAGCAGCTACAGCGGGGCACGGGAAAAACTGTTTTTT. Its translation: CASSYSGAREKLFF. The chain employs TRBV7-9 and TRBJ1-4; D perhaps matches TRBD1 (5 bases). Germline CDR1 is SEHNR and CDR2 is FQNEAQ (reference sequence). Trimming removed 4 bases from V and 8 bases from J, with 14 bases in between. CDR3 size: 14 residues.

In this sample, this clone turned up a few times. Other DNA sequences in this sample translate to the same CDR3. V usage is TRBV7-9 and J usage is TRBJ2-1, with D possibly being TRBD2 (5 bases). Between the trimmed V and J ends, which lost 2 bases and 0 bases, there was a span of 8 bases. In germline, CDR1 is SEHNR, CDR2 FQNEAQ (reference sequence). The CDR3 loop spans 15 amino acids. The CDR3 sequence is CASSLSGVSYNEQFF. The CDR3 coding sequence is TGTGCCAGCAGCTTATCCGGGGTCTCCTACAATGAGCAGTTCTTC. The full variable domain, rest sourced from reference TRBV7-9 and TRBJ2-1, is DTGVSQNPRHKITKRGQNVTFRCDPISEHNRLYWYRQTLGQGPEFLTYFQNEAQLEKSRLLSDRFSAERPKGSFSTLEIQRTEQGDSAMYLCASSLSGVSYNEQFFGPGTRLTVL.

The table lists this clone with a few counts. This rearrangement joins TRBV18 to TRBJ2-3; D unresolved. Looked up from germline, CDR1 is KGHSH and CDR2 is LQKENI. The CDR3 is 15 residues long. V gave up 3 bases and J gave up 2 bases, with 12 bases separating them. CDR3 bases: TGTGCCAGCTCACCGTTGGGTGATGACACAGATACGCAGTATTTT. Translated, it gives CASSPLGDDTDTQYF.

This clone has a handful of counts. The chain carries TRBV18 and TRBJ1-1; D unresolved. Trimming took 6 bases from V and 5 from J, leaving 19 bases between them. There are 15 residues in the CDR3. Germline CDR1 KGHSH, CDR2 LQKENI. CDR3 sequence reads: CASSTISAAETEAFF. CDR3 sequence (DNA): TGTGCCAGCTCCACGATTTCGGCGGCCGAAACTGAAGCTTTCTTT.

This clone has more than one count but fewer than ten. As DNA, the CDR3 is TGCAGCGCCTCGGGGGTGTCCTACGAGCAGTACTTC. Translation: CSASGVSYEQYF. This rearrangement joins TRBV29-1 to TRBJ2-7, with D tentatively TRBD2 (6 bases). This CDR3 is built from 12 residues. Germline loops: CDR1 SQVTM, CDR2 ANQGSEA. Trimming took 7 bases from V and 1 from J, leaving 11 bases between them.

This clone appeared many times. The gene calls are TRBV15 and TRBJ1-2; 8 positions match TRBD1. The V and J ends lost 5 bases and 3 bases, in that order; junction bases with no gene match: 5. Germline V gives CDR1 LNHNV, CDR2 YYDKDF (reference sequence). There are 14 residues in the CDR3. The DNA for the CDR3 is TGTGCCACCAGCCCTATGACAGGGGACTATGGCTACACCTTC. Translated: CATSPMTGDYGYTF.

This clone appeared many times. The CDR3 DNA is TGTGCCAGCAGTGATTACGAGACCCAGTACTTC. It specifies CASSDYETQYF. The chain employs TRBV2 and TRBJ2-5; no reliable D call. Trimming shortened V by 3 bases and J by 5 bases, and 4 bases separated the two germline ends. The CDR3 sequence is 11 residues long. From germline, CDR1 is SNHLY and CDR2 FYNNEI. Supplemented by reference TRBV2 and TRBJ2-5, the full variable domain reads EPEVTQTPSHQVTQMGQEVILRCVPISNHLYFYWYRQILGQKVEFLVSFYNNEISEKSEIFDDQFSVERPDGSNFTLKIRSTKLEDSAMYFCASSDYETQYFGPGTRLLVL.

The chain couples TRBV18 to TRBJ2-7; 7 bases align to TRBD2. CDR3 length: 14 residues. Per germline, CDR1 KGHSH and CDR2 LQKENI. Trimming removed 2 bases from V and 6 bases from J; junction bases left unmatched: 7. CDR3 bases: TGTGCCAGCTCACCAACGAGGGAGGGCCGCGAGCAGTACTTC. Its protein is CASSPTREGREQYF.

The rearrangement joins TRBV7-3 to TRBJ2-5, with D possibly TRBD1 on 6 matching bases. CDR3 length equals 13 residues. The germline V and J ends were trimmed by 1 base and 4 bases, with 7 bases remaining between them. CDR1 is SGHTA, CDR2 FQGTGA, per germline. CDR3 in DNA: TGTGCCAGCAGCTTAATGACAGGAGAGACCCAGTACTTC. Translation gives CASSLMTGETQYF.

The sample holds a few counts of this clone. This CDR3 reads CSARATVNQPQHF. The CDR3 region has the DNA TGCAGCGCAAGGGCGACAGTTAATCAGCCCCAGCATTTT. The chain is built from TRBV29-1 and TRBJ1-5, with D possibly TRBD1 on 5 matching bases. This CDR3 comprises 13 residues. The V end was cut by 7 bases, the J end by 4 bases, with 14 bases between. From germline, CDR1 is SQVTM and CDR2 ANQGSEA.

The chain couples TRBV18 to TRBJ2-5; no definite D call. Germline values: CDR1 KGHSH, CDR2 LQKENI. The CDR3 contains 13 residues. V gave up 0 bases and J gave up 5 bases, with 7 bases separating them. The CDR3 DNA reads TGTGCCAGCTCACCACCGGTCCGGGAGACCCAGTACTTC. Translating it yields CASSPPVRETQYF.

The CDR3 reads CASSVHGGDVGNTIYF. The CDR3 DNA reads TGTGCCAGCAGCGTACACGGCGGGGACGTTGGAAACACCATATATTTT. V and J are TRBV9 and TRBJ1-3; TRBD1 might be the D (5 bases). The V gene's germline CDR1 is SGDLS and CDR2 YYNGEE. Trimming removed 1 base at V and 3 bases at J, with 14 bases between. The CDR3 consists of 16 residues.

This clone was observed a handful of times. This rearrangement joins TRBV29-1 to TRBJ2-5; D uncertain. The germline V gene encodes CDR1 SQVTM and CDR2 ANQGSEA. Trimming removed 3 bases from V and 5 bases from J, with 13 bases in between. This CDR3 contains 13 residues. This CDR3 is CSVDGRGLETQYF. As DNA, the CDR3 is TGCAGCGTTGACGGTCGAGGTTTGGAGACCCAGTACTTC.

This clone was observed a handful of times. The rearrangement links TRBV19 to TRBJ2-3; 14 bases agree with TRBD2. Trimming cost V 6 bases and J 3 bases; bases outside gene matches: 2. The CDR3 contains 15 residues. Looked up from germline, CDR1 is LNHDA and CDR2 is SQIVND (reference sequence). The CDR3 bases are TGTGCCAGTAGCTGGACTAGCGGGGGGACAGATACGCAGTATTTT. This encodes CASSWTSGGTDTQYF.

The chain employs TRBV6-1 and TRBJ1-3; no reliable D call. The CDR3 totals 11 residues. The germline V gene encodes CDR1 MNHNS and CDR2 SASEGT. The ends were cut back, 3 bases at V and 8 bases at J, with 5 bases in the middle. The CDR3 reads CASSDRDTIYF. CDR3 sequence (DNA): TGTGCCAGCAGTGATCGGGACACCATATATTTT.

This clone was detected a few times. The gene calls are TRBV29-1 and TRBJ2-1, with D possibly matching TRBD1 (6 bases). There are 15 residues in the CDR3. V was trimmed by 6 bases and J by 1 base, leaving 16 bases between them. The germline V gene encodes CDR1 SQVTM and CDR2 ANQGSEA. This CDR3 reads CSVDTTGISYNEQFF. DNA for the CDR3: TGCAGCGTGGATACTACAGGGATATCCTACAATGAGCAGTTCTTC.

The chain is built from TRBV5-1 and TRBJ2-1, with a tentative D call TRBD2 (6 bases). V was cut by 6 bases and J by 9 bases, with 16 bases left in between. The V gene's germline CDR1 is SGHRS and CDR2 YFSETQ. CDR3 length: 13 residues. Here the CDR3 reads CASTLFGGSEQFF. The DNA of the CDR3 is TGCGCCAGCACCTTATTTGGGGGGTCTGAGCAGTTCTTC.

There are a few counts of this clone. The chain carries TRBV18 and TRBJ1-3, with TRBD1 identical over 7 bases. V lost 3 bases to trimming and J lost 0 bases; unmatched junction nucleotides: 5. This CDR3 has 16 residues. Germline CDR1 is KGHSH and CDR2 is LQKENI. The CDR3 nucleotides are TGTGCCAGCTCACCGAGGGACAGCGTCTCTGGAAACACCATATATTTT. The encoded protein is CASSPRDSVSGNTIYF.

This clone came up a few times. The chain has TRBV9 and TRBJ2-5, with D tentatively TRBD1 (5 bases). Trimming left V 4 bases short and J 5 bases short, with 21 bases between. The CDR3 has 16 amino acids. Germline-derived CDR1 and CDR2 are SGDLS and YYNGEE. The CDR3 nucleotides read TGTGCCAGCAGCACCGCGAGGACGCCGAAGGGGGAGACCCAGTACTTC. It is translated as CASSTARTPKGETQYF.

This clone occurred many times. The chain uses TRBV19 and TRBJ2-4; D uncertain. The ends were cut back, 3 bases at V and 5 bases at J, with 5 bases in the middle. Germline V lookup: CDR1 LNHDA, CDR2 SQIVND (reference sequence). The CDR3 runs 12 residues. The CDR3 DNA is TGTGCCAGTAGTATGGTAGAAAACATTCAGTACTTC. This translates into CASSMVENIQYF.

This clone was recorded at least ten times. J is TRBJ2-1 and V is TRBV5-4, with a possible D match to TRBD2 (5 bases). The CDR3 length is 14 residues. From germline, CDR1 is SGHNT and CDR2 YYREEE (reference sequence). V was trimmed by 5 bases and J by 8 bases, leaving 17 bases between them. This CDR3 reads CASREGSTDHEQFF. In nucleotides, the CDR3 is TGTGCCAGCAGAGAGGGATCGACGGACCATGAGCAGTTCTTC.

This sequence joins TRBV5-4 and TRBJ1-1; D unresolved. Trimming stripped 1 base from V and 4 bases from J, with 8 bases between. The CDR3 is 13 amino acids. The germline V gene has CDR1 SGHNT and CDR2 YYREEE (reference sequence). The DNA for the CDR3 is TGTGCCAGCAGCTTGTTCCAGCTCACTGAAGCTTTCTTT. This codes for CASSLFQLTEAFF.

This clone was counted only a few times. The chain combines TRBV5-1 with TRBJ2-2; no reliable D call. V was cut by 4 bases and J by 8 bases, with 24 bases left in between. This CDR3 is 17 amino acids long. CDR1 and CDR2 (germline): SGHRS, YFSETQ. CDR3 protein: CASSPLLVSSFSGELFF. The DNA of the CDR3 is TGCGCCAGCAGCCCGCTCCTTGTGTCGTCTTTCTCGGGGGAGCTGTTTTTT.